This T cell receptor (beta chain) was recorded in a study of beta chain features in type 1 diabetes listed by TCRdb under 2018. Looking at the study overall: Mean age, gender distribution, total cell number and subset yield were not different between patients and healthy donors. Naive and central memory subsets were obtained from all 30 or so donors, but regulatory and stem cell-like memory subsets were isolated from only 8 patients and roughly eight healthy donors. The study compared TCRB repertoires of sorted circulating CD4+ T cell subsets between recently diagnosed type 1 diabetes patients and matched healthy donors. Across all samples, fewer than 130 million sorted cells were examined, and cell number per subset correlated strongly with RNA yield.

This clone has a single count. Which antigen it targets is not known. No much larger clonotype is one base removed from it; base qualities were not supplied. Findings and caveats that apply to the study as a whole: Because small numbers of individuals were included in the HLA sub-analyses, any influence of HLA type on TCRB rearrangement was left unresolved. The naive, central memory and regulatory TCRB repertoires appeared to resemble one another more closely among patients than among healthy donors. In all four CD4+ subsets, TCRB CDR3 length was moderately but significantly shorter in type 1 diabetes patients. PCR may preferentially amplify shorter templates, but because patient and control samples were amplified and corrected together, any resulting skew would affect both groups equally. Fewer insertions and more nucleotide deletions at VDJ recombination sites were observed in patients with type 1 diabetes, implying thymic rearrangement abnormalities. Because cDNA was sequenced instead of genomic DNA, highly expressing activated cells could be over-represented, though the groups showed no difference in activation or CD3 levels.

The entire amount of isolated RNA was reverse transcribed using the High Capacity cDNA Reverse Transcription Kit, so the sequenced TCRB transcripts were expressed ones. Deep immunoSEQ sequencing was applied to naive, central memory and regulatory T cell samples, giving an average of approximately 4 million total reads per sample. Sorted cells were lysed in RLT buffer and RNA was extracted with DNase-treated RNeasy Micro or Mini kits, depending on cell number. To prevent cross-contamination, each cell subset was processed individually, whereas patient and healthy donor samples were processed jointly. The immunoSEQ multiplex PCR was used to amplify TCRB sequences from cDNA, generating 87-bp fragments that spanned the CDR3 region. Sequencing of the amplicons was performed on the Illumina HiSeq platform. As for how the authors treated the data: PCR bias was computationally corrected using synthetic template baselines, reads within Hamming distance 2 were collapsed, and singletons that could not be merged were discarded. By aligning reads against IMGT, V, D and J genes, CDR3 length, and insertions or deletions at six rearrangement sites were assigned. Within each subset, clonotype counts were normalized to the number of sorted cells before true diversity and Gini coefficients were calculated with the tcR R package. The overlap coefficient, calculated on TCRB nucleotide sequences, was used to quantify repertoire sharing. Here the immuneACCESS table is served through TCRdb, limited to in-frame sequences with V and J called. Missing clones are a known gap in these copies; in checked studies unresolved V genes cover under half, and the rest lacks a known reason. That table furnishes V, J and clone size, whereas the DNA furnished D and trimming. Recorded for this sample are some 300,000 clones; around 7.8% of them occurred a single time. The top ten clones comprise approximately 1% of the sample.

From the cysteine through the phenylalanine, the CDR3 covers 12 amino acids. Only the CDR3 DNA stays, 36 bases, in frame from base 1. CDR1 and CDR2 are drawn from the germline V gene: SNHLY, FYNNEI. The junction carries 10 bases between V and J, which are trimmed by 6 bases and 7 bases respectively. From each donor, a single peripheral blood sample of about 116 mL on average was drawn into heparinised tubes. A BD FACSAria II and a panel including CD45RO, CCR7, CD25, CD127, CD95 and CD27 were used to sort naive, central memory, regulatory and stem cell-like memory CD4+ T cells. All sorted populations exceeded 95% purity. PBMCs were isolated immediately by Lymphoprep density gradient centrifugation and stained directly without culture. So that batch effects would be minimized, each experiment stained and sorted samples in pairs, pairing one healthy donor with one patient.

The TCR was taken from a woman younger than 30 in good health. Material for sequencing was central memory CD4+ T cells from blood. The chain is made from TRBV2 and TRBJ1-5; the D gene cannot be named for sure. CDR3 protein: CASSETYQPQHF. Here is the DNA: TGTGCCAGCAGCGAAACCTACCAGCCCCAGCATTTT. The entire variable domain, with the stretches around the CDR3 drawn from the reference TRBV2 and TRBJ1-5 proteins, is EPEVTQTPSHQVTQMGQEVILRCVPISNHLYFYWYRQILGQKVEFLVSFYNNEISEKSEIFDDQFSVERPDGSNFTLKIRSTKLEDSAMYFCASSETYQPQHFGDGTRLSIL.